This TCR beta chain was recorded in a study of cytomegalovirus exposure and HLA in healthy donors. Study summary: The 110 or so validation repertoires used a platform that matched the one used for the 600 to 700 first-cohort repertoires, as a later analysis reported.

Per the germline V gene, CDR1 is SGHRS and CDR2 is YFSETQ. CDR3 length equals 16 residues. Trimming stripped 0 bases from V and 4 bases from J, with 16 bases between. Sequencing used immunoSEQ multiplex PCR; TCRdb keeps in-frame clones, though not all of them. The repertoire includes 150,000 to 200,000 clones, 80% to 90% of them detected once, and 1% to 1.5% sits in the top ten. The donors were part of the validation cohort, which consisted of under 150 subjects and was separate from the first cohort of 600 to 850 subjects. This TCR came from a woman in her twenties or thirties in good health and CMV-seronegative. Material: PBMCs. V gene TRBV5-1 combines with J gene TRBJ2-5; D remains ambiguous. CDR3 sequence: CASSLATAESSETQYF. The CDR3 coding sequence is TGCGCCAGCAGCTTGGCGACTGCCGAGTCGTCAGAGACCCAGTACTTC.